This T cell receptor (beta chain) originates from a study of blood T cell repertoires in COVID-19. Study-wide context: Samples taken during acute and convalescent COVID-19 were collected in the United States, Italy and Spain. The analysed material was cDNA or gDNA that came from T cells, B-cell-depleted T cells, or PBMCs.

The data were produced by immunoSEQ multiplex PCR, yet TCRdb's version contains in-frame clones alone and is incomplete. The sample contains around 150,000 clones, more than 65% of which appear only once. The sample was peripheral blood. This TCR was recovered from a woman between 50 and 59 years old in a cohort sampled during active or convalescent COVID-19.

Here the CDR3 DNA reads TGCGCCAGCAGCCAAGTTGGGCAGTCTGACTATGGCTACACCTTC. Amino acid sequence: CASSQVGQSDYGYTF. The J gene is TRBJ1-2, the V gene TRBV4-3; D is uncertain. The CDR3 runs to 15 residues. Germline CDR1 LGHNA, CDR2 YSLEER. V lost 1 base and J 3 bases, leaving 12 bases between the germline ends.